The 18 T cell receptor beta chains below come from one sample, sequenced in a study of blood T cell repertoires in COVID-19. The method was immunoSEQ multiplex PCR; TCRdb's version includes in-frame clones alone and lacks a portion of them. The sample has under 450,000 clones; about nine tenths are singletons. Specimen: PBMCs or T cells enriched from blood (not recorded which). The receptors were gathered from a middle-aged woman who had been exposed to COVID-19.

This clone has a single count. The chain recombines TRBV19 with TRBJ1-5, with 11 bases aligning to TRBD1. This CDR3 contains 16 residues. Germline lookup yields CDR1 LNHDA and CDR2 SQIVND (reference sequence). V was pared by 6 bases and J by 5 bases, with 9 bases of the junction left unmatched. CDR3 loop: CASSPSRDRGDQPQHF. For the CDR3, the DNA is TGTGCCAGTAGCCCGTCCAGGGACAGGGGGGATCAGCCCCAGCATTTT.

This chain links TRBV4-1 with TRBJ2-1, with 13 bases matching TRBD2. Germline CDR1 is MGHRA and CDR2 is YSYEKL. The CDR3 extends over 19 amino acids. The J segment lost 0 bases and the V segment lost 4 bases, leaving 9 bases of the junction unmatched. The CDR3 loop is CASSRTGTSGASSYNEQFF. For the CDR3, the DNA is TGCGCCAGCAGCCGGACCGGGACTAGCGGGGCCAGCTCCTACAATGAGCAGTTCTTC.

This clone was picked up one time. V usage is TRBV5-1 and J usage is TRBJ1-6; the D gene is possibly TRBD1 (5 bases). Germline loops: CDR1 SGHRS, CDR2 YFSETQ. The CDR3 runs to 16 residues. The ends were cut back, 3 bases at V and 8 bases at J, with 18 bases in the middle. The CDR3 reads CASSWDFRVTDSPLHF. CDR3 nucleotides: TGCGCCAGCAGCTGGGACTTCAGGGTCACGGATTCACCCCTCCACTTT.

J is TRBJ1-1 and V is TRBV18, with TRBD1 matching 7 bases. Per the germline V gene, CDR1 is KGHSH and CDR2 is LQKENI. The length of the CDR3 is 14 residues. The trim removed 1 base at V and 5 bases at J, leaving 4 bases unmatched. The CDR3 sequence is CASSPQGARTEAFF. CDR3 nucleotide sequence: TGTGCCAGCTCACCACAGGGGGCGCGAACTGAAGCTTTCTTT. Based on the CDR3 plus reference TRBV18 and TRBJ1-1, the full variable domain is NAGVMQNPRHLVRRRGQEARLRCSPMKGHSHVYWYRQLPEEGLKFMVYLQKENIIDESGMPKERFSAEFPKEGPSILRIQQVVRGDSAAYFCASSPQGARTEAFFGQGTRLTVV.

As DNA, the CDR3 is TGTGCCAGCAGCCAACGACAACATAACTATGGCTACACCTTC. Translation gives CASSQRQHNYGYTF. This rearrangement joins TRBV3-1 (or the pseudogene TRBV3-2) to TRBJ1-2; D unclear. The CDR3 covers 14 residues. Germline CDR1 reads LGHDT; CDR2 reads YNNKEL (reference sequence). The V and J ends lost 2 bases and 1 base respectively, with 8 bases between them.

The rearrangement joins TRBV19 to TRBJ2-1; perhaps TRBD2 as D (6 bases). The CDR3 runs to 15 residues. The V and J ends lost 6 bases and 6 bases respectively, with 18 bases between them. Germline V gives CDR1 LNHDA, CDR2 SQIVND (reference sequence). The CDR3 protein is CASSTVVGSGNEQFF. DNA of the CDR3: TGTGCCAGTAGCACCGTGGTCGGTAGCGGCAATGAGCAGTTCTTC.

V gene TRBV19 combines with J gene TRBJ2-5, with TRBD2 matching over 10 bases. From germline, CDR1 is LNHDA and CDR2 SQIVND (reference sequence). V dropped 5 bases and J dropped 5; count of bases not matched to a gene: 5. The CDR3 loop spans 14 amino acids. The CDR3 spells CASSPGLARETQYF. In nucleotides, the CDR3 is TGTGCCAGTAGTCCGGGACTAGCGAGGGAGACCCAGTACTTC.

The chain recombines TRBV5-1 with TRBJ2-7; 12 nucleotides align to TRBD1. V lost 4 bases and J lost 6; bases outside the gene matches: 11. Germline values: CDR1 SGHRS, CDR2 YFSETQ. CDR3 length equals 16 residues. The CDR3 nucleotides read TGCGCCAGCAGCCCCGGAGTTCGGGACAGGGGGCTCGAGCAGTACTTC. This sequence encodes CASSPGVRDRGLEQYF.

V and J are TRBV5-1 and TRBJ1-2; D gene ambiguous. V lost 0 bases, J lost 6 bases, and 9 bases lay in between. CDR3 length: 13 residues. Germline assignment: CDR1 SGHRS and CDR2 YFSETQ. The CDR3 nucleotides read TGCGCCAGCAGCTTGGGACTCTTCGATGGCTACACCTTC. Its protein is CASSLGLFDGYTF.

The rearrangement uses TRBV30 and TRBJ1-2; no clear D. Trimming removed 0 bases at V and 2 bases at J, with 10 bases between. The CDR3 consists of 14 residues. Germline-derived CDR1 and CDR2 are GTSNPN and SVGIG (reference sequence). Here the CDR3 DNA reads TGTGCCTGGAGTGTAAGCGGCCTCAACTATGGCTACACCTTC. It translates to CAWSVSGLNYGYTF.

The V call is TRBV7-3, the J call TRBJ2-5; TRBD2 matches at 7 bases. Trimming cost V 5 bases and J 1 base; bases outside gene matches: 4. The CDR3 extends over 14 amino acids. Germline V gene sequence: CDR1 SGHTA, CDR2 FQGTGA. The CDR3 protein is CASSEGLGQETQYF. The CDR3 DNA follows: TGTGCCAGCAGCGAAGGACTAGGCCAAGAGACCCAGTACTTC.

This clone was counted between two and nine times. This rearrangement joins TRBV28 to TRBJ1-2, with TRBD1 matching over 12 bases. This CDR3 is 15 amino acids long. Per germline, CDR1 MDHEN and CDR2 SYDVKM. The J segment lost 4 bases and the V segment lost 4 bases, leaving 4 bases of the junction unmatched. The CDR3 nucleotides are TGTGCCAGCAGTTCCGGGACAGGGGGCACCTATGGCTACACCTTC. Translated, it gives CASSSGTGGTYGYTF.

This chain connects TRBV3-1 (or the pseudogene TRBV3-2) to TRBJ2-1; no clear D. CDR1 is LGHDT, CDR2 YNNKEL, per germline (reference sequence). Trimming took off 4 bases at V and 6 bases at J, with 7 bases between the two ends. The CDR3 has 12 residues. The DNA for the CDR3 is TGTGCCAGCAGCCTCCCCTTCAATGAGCAGTTCTTC. Translation: CASSLPFNEQFF.

The count of this clone is one. The chain employs TRBV18 and TRBJ1-1; D ambiguous. CDR1 and CDR2 (germline): KGHSH, LQKENI. The CDR3 is 14 residues long. Trimming removed 5 bases at V and 0 bases at J, with 10 bases between. The CDR3 is CASSREDMNTEAFF. Here the CDR3 DNA reads TGTGCCAGCTCAAGAGAAGATATGAACACTGAAGCTTTCTTT.

The chain links TRBV27 to TRBJ1-4; TRBD1 aligns across 10 bases. Germline V gene data show CDR1 as MNHEY and CDR2 as SMNVEV (reference sequence). The V segment lost 8 bases and the J segment 3 bases; nucleotides outside the gene matches: 9. The CDR3 runs 16 residues. The CDR3, as DNA: TGTGCCAGCGGGACAGGGGTTCTCGCGGCTAATGAAAAACTGTTTTTT. Translating gives CASGTGVLAANEKLFF.

The chain uses TRBV18 and TRBJ2-4; 9 positions match TRBD2. V trimming: 5 bases; J trimming: 1 base; junction bases outside the gene matches: 18. Germline loops: CDR1 KGHSH, CDR2 LQKENI. There are 20 residues in the CDR3. The CDR3 coding sequence is TGTGCCAGCTCATCTCTCGGATTTCCTCCCAGCGGGAGGGCCAAAAACATTCAGTACTTC. As protein: CASSSLGFPPSGRAKNIQYF.

This rearrangement joins TRBV7-3 to TRBJ1-2; D remains ambiguous. Germline CDR1 reads SGHTA; CDR2 reads FQGTGA. The CDR3 covers 13 residues. V shed 5 bases and J shed 1 base, with 8 bases lying between them. The CDR3 DNA follows: TGTGCCAGCAGCCCACAAAGTAACTATGGCTACACCTTC. Its protein is CASSPQSNYGYTF.

This clone was seen a single time. Written as DNA, the CDR3 is TGTGCCAGTAGCACCCCATGGGATAGGACAGGACCCTACGAGCAGTACTTC. This translates into CASSTPWDRTGPYEQYF. The chain uses TRBV19 and TRBJ2-7; 7 bases align to TRBD1. V lost 6 bases and J lost 2; bases outside the gene matches: 16. The germline CDR1 and CDR2 sequences are LNHDA and SQIVND (reference sequence). The CDR3 is 17 amino acids.